Below, 29 T cell receptor beta chains from the same sample are listed, as sequenced in a study of beta chain features in type 1 diabetes. General observations from the study: A moderate, significant TCRB CDR3 shortening appeared in type 1 diabetes across four CD4+ subsets.

TCRB transcripts that were expressed got sequenced, as all of the isolated RNA had been reverse transcribed. The assay was immunoSEQ multiplex PCR, and TCRdb's table has in-frame clones only and misses some. This repertoire shows roughly 150,000 clones, just over 8% found once; its top ten account for approximately 0.54%. Antigens of these TCRs are unknown. Sequences were obtained from central memory CD4+ T cells from blood. The origin of the receptors is a woman aged 18-29 years with type 1 diabetes.

There are a few counts of this clone. The V call is TRBV28, the J call TRBJ2-3; 15 bases agree with TRBD2. Unmatched junction bases numbered 6, after V lost 6 bases and J lost 2 bases. The CDR3 is made up of 17 amino acids. Germline loops: CDR1 MDHEN, CDR2 SYDVKM. CDR3 in amino acids: CASSLGLAGGPTDTQYF. DNA of the CDR3: TGTGCCAGCAGCCTGGGACTAGCGGGAGGACCCACAGATACGCAGTATTTT.

In this sample, this clone turned up many times. The chain is built from TRBV18 and TRBJ2-1; 8 nucleotides line up with TRBD2. V trimming: 0 bases; J trimming: 5 bases; junction bases outside the gene matches: 6. Germline values: CDR1 KGHSH, CDR2 LQKENI. This CDR3 has 16 residues. The CDR3 sequence is CASSPPMAGGNNEQFF. The CDR3 DNA sequence: TGTGCCAGCTCACCACCGATGGCGGGGGGCAACAATGAGCAGTTCTTC.

V usage is TRBV28 and J usage is TRBJ2-7; 9 positions match TRBD1. The CDR3 consists of 18 residues. J gave up 1 base and V 5 bases, and 15 bases lay outside the gene matches. CDR1 MDHEN and CDR2 SYDVKM come from the germline V gene. The CDR3 DNA sequence: TGTGCCAGCAGTGTTCCCAGGGTGGACAGGGGCAAATCCTACGAGCAGTACTTC. This codes for CASSVPRVDRGKSYEQYF.

There are a few counts of this clone. The J gene is TRBJ2-2, the V gene TRBV6-4; D may be TRBD1 (6 bases). In germline, CDR1 is MRHNA, CDR2 SNTAGT. Trimming took off 4 bases at V and 1 base at J, with 7 bases between the two ends. The CDR3 has 14 residues. This CDR3 is CASSVDRNTGELFF. DNA of the CDR3: TGTGCCAGCAGTGTGGACAGGAACACCGGGGAGCTGTTTTTT.

This clone occurred many times. The rearrangement uses TRBV5-1 and TRBJ2-7; a possible D gene is TRBD1 (6 bases). V lost 4 bases, J lost 4 bases, and 9 bases lay in between. This CDR3 has 12 residues. Looked up from germline, CDR1 is SGHRS and CDR2 is YFSETQ. CDR3 in DNA: TGCGCCAGCAGCATGGACAGTTACGAGCAGTACTTC. This gives the protein CASSMDSYEQYF.

The rearrangement uses TRBV4-1 and TRBJ1-5; 7 bases are shared with TRBD1. CDR1 is MGHRA, CDR2 YSYEKL, per germline. Germline trimming cut 0 bases from V and 4 bases from J; bases unmatched to any gene: 12. There are 18 residues in the CDR3. The DNA of the CDR3 is TGCGCCAGCAGCCAAGAGGTCCCAGGGGGAGTAAAGAATCAGCCCCAGCATTTT. Its translation is CASSQEVPGGVKNQPQHF.

This clone has just a few counts. V is TRBV10-3 and J is TRBJ2-2; D gene unclear. CDR1 is ENHRY and CDR2 is SYGVKD in the germline V gene. This CDR3 is built from 13 residues. V lost 2 bases to trimming and J lost 2 bases, with 3 bases between them. In DNA, the CDR3 is TGTGCCATCAGTGAGACTAACACCGGGGAGCTGTTTTTT. Its translation: CAISETNTGELFF.

This rearrangement joins TRBV13 to TRBJ1-1, with D perhaps TRBD1 (6 bases). Germline values: CDR1 PRHDT, CDR2 FYEKMQ (reference sequence). V was trimmed by 5 bases and J by 6 bases, leaving 10 bases between them. The CDR3 totals 12 residues. The CDR3: CASSTGRAEAFF. CDR3 DNA: TGTGCCAGCAGCACAGGGCGGGCTGAAGCTTTCTTT.

This clone was detected a few times. V and J are TRBV5-1 and TRBJ2-7, with 8 bases that match TRBD2. This CDR3 spans 14 amino acids. CDR1 is SGHRS and CDR2 is YFSETQ in the germline V gene. Germline trimming cut 5 bases from V and 7 bases from J; bases unmatched to any gene: 11. In DNA, the CDR3 is TGCGCCAGCAGTTCGCGGGGGGCGGTGGGGGAGCAGTACTTC. It yields the protein CASSSRGAVGEQYF.

This clone was detected only a few times. This chain joins TRBV28 and TRBJ2-5; 9 positions match TRBD2. Trimming at V came to 3 bases and at J to 5 bases, leaving 13 bases not matched to a gene. This CDR3 spans 17 amino acids. Germline CDR1 is MDHEN and CDR2 is SYDVKM. The CDR3 coding sequence is TGTGCCAGCAGTTTTCGTATCGGAGCGGGAGGTGGTGAGACCCAGTACTTC. Its protein product is CASSFRIGAGGGETQYF.

The chain links TRBV18 to TRBJ2-7; 16 bases map to TRBD2. This CDR3 has 17 residues. J gave up 4 bases and V 3 bases, and 6 bases lay outside the gene matches. CDR1 KGHSH and CDR2 LQKENI come from the germline V gene. CDR3 loop: CASSPRGTSGRGYEQYF. Written as DNA, the CDR3 is TGTGCCAGCTCACCTCGAGGGACTAGCGGGAGGGGATACGAGCAGTACTTC. The variable domain in full, with the rest retrieved from reference TRBV18 and TRBJ2-7, is NAGVMQNPRHLVRRRGQEARLRCSPMKGHSHVYWYRQLPEEGLKFMVYLQKENIIDESGMPKERFSAEFPKEGPSILRIQQVVRGDSAAYFCASSPRGTSGRGYEQYFGPGTRLTVT.

This clone has more than one count but fewer than ten. The chain joins TRBV7-2 to TRBJ2-1, with 9 bases identical to TRBD2. CDR3 size: 18 residues. Looked up from germline, CDR1 is SGHTA and CDR2 is FQGNSA. Trimming at V came to 2 bases and at J to 3 bases, leaving 11 bases not matched to a gene. This CDR3 is CASSLMASGAGGYNEQFF. Written as DNA, the CDR3 is TGTGCCAGCAGCTTAATGGCTAGCGGGGCGGGAGGCTACAATGAGCAGTTCTTC.

The chain carries TRBV2 and TRBJ2-3; 8 bases are a match to TRBD2. The V and J ends lost 6 bases and 6 bases, in that order; junction bases with no gene match: 2. This CDR3 contains 12 residues. CDR1 and CDR2 from the germline V gene are SNHLY and FYNNEI. The CDR3 DNA follows: TGTGCCAGCAGCCGACTAGCGGATACGCAGTATTTT. Translated, it gives CASSRLADTQYF. The full variable domain, in which reference TRBV2 and TRBJ2-3 provide the parts outside the CDR3, is EPEVTQTPSHQVTQMGQEVILRCVPISNHLYFYWYRQILGQKVEFLVSFYNNEISEKSEIFDDQFSVERPDGSNFTLKIRSTKLEDSAMYFCASSRLADTQYFGPGTRLTVL.

This clone was seen only a few times. The V gene is TRBV7-3, the J gene TRBJ2-3, with D hard to call. Looked up from germline, CDR1 is SGHTA and CDR2 is FQGTGA. The length of the CDR3 is 12 residues. Deletions cut 4 bases from V and 2 bases from J, with 4 bases between. Here the CDR3 reads CASSSSTDTQYF. The CDR3 bases are TGTGCCAGCAGCTCCTCCACAGATACGCAGTATTTT.

This clone was detected a few times. The rearrangement joins TRBV16 to TRBJ2-5, with D possibly TRBD2 on 6 matching bases. Trimming removed 1 base at V and 5 bases at J, with 11 bases between. Germline V gene lookup returns CDR1 KGHSY and CDR2 FQNENV. The CDR3 is 14 amino acids. CDR3 in amino acids: CASSQLRESETQYF. As DNA, the CDR3 is TGTGCCAGCAGCCAATTGCGGGAATCCGAGACCCAGTACTTC.

The CDR3, as DNA: TGCGCCAGCAATCTAGCCATCGCAGATACGCAGTATTTT. Translation: CASNLAIADTQYF. The chain has TRBV5-1 and TRBJ2-3, with D possibly being TRBD2 (5 bases). V was cut by 6 bases and J by 4 bases, with 12 bases left in between. Germline CDR1 and CDR2: SGHRS and YFSETQ. There are 13 residues in the CDR3.

In its sample, this clone was seen a few times. The rearrangement joins TRBV15 to TRBJ2-1, with D perhaps matching TRBD2 (7 bases). Germline lookup yields CDR1 LNHNV and CDR2 YYDKDF (reference sequence). Trimming removed 7 bases at V and 2 bases at J, with 15 bases between. The CDR3 is 15 amino acids. The CDR3 nucleotides are TGTGCCACCACCAAGGGGGGGGGAACCTACAATGAGCAGTTCTTC. Encoded protein: CATTKGGGTYNEQFF.

This clone has more than one count but fewer than ten. This chain links TRBV15 with TRBJ2-1; 7 bases line up with TRBD2. The V segment lost 3 bases and the J segment 6 bases; nucleotides outside the gene matches: 8. CDR1 is LNHNV and CDR2 is YYDKDF in the germline V gene (reference sequence). The length of the CDR3 is 15 residues. Here the CDR3 DNA reads TGTGCCACCAGCAGGAGCGGGGATGGTTTCAATGAGCAGTTCTTC. Protein product: CATSRSGDGFNEQFF. Together with reference TRBV15 and TRBJ2-1, the CDR3 gives the full variable domain: DAMVIQNPRYQVTQFGKPVTLSCSQTLNHNVMYWYQQKSSQAPKLLFHYYDKDFNNEADTPDNFQSRRPNTSFCFLDIRSPGLGDTAMYLCATSRSGDGFNEQFFGPGTRLTVL.

The table lists this clone with a few counts. V gene TRBV29-1 combines with J gene TRBJ2-5; the match to TRBD2 covers 7 bases. Germline V lookup: CDR1 SQVTM, CDR2 ANQGSEA. The trim removed 8 bases at V and 5 bases at J, leaving 20 bases unmatched. The CDR3 is made up of 16 amino acids. The CDR3, as DNA: TGCAGCAACACGGGGGGTCCGGGGACTCCGGGGGAGACCCAGTACTTC. Translating it yields CSNTGGPGTPGETQYF. Filled out from reference TRBV29-1 and TRBJ2-5, the complete variable domain reads SAVISQKPSRDICQRGTSLTIQCQVDSQVTMMFWYRQQPGQSLTLIATANQGSEATYESGFVIDKFPISRPNLTFSTLTVSNMSPEDSSIYLCSNTGGPGTPGETQYFGPGTRLLVL.

The rearrangement uses TRBV7-6 and TRBJ1-5; D call uncertain. With 3 bases removed from V and 4 bases from J, the gap between germline ends came to 4 bases. This CDR3 spans 12 amino acids. The germline CDR1 and CDR2 sequences are SGHVS and FNYEAQ. The CDR3 protein is CASSFRNQPQHF. The CDR3 region has the DNA TGTGCCAGCAGCTTCCGGAATCAGCCCCAGCATTTT.

This clone was observed at least ten times. The rearrangement joins TRBV19 to TRBJ2-4; perhaps TRBD1 as D (5 bases). This CDR3 contains 13 residues. Germline CDR1 reads LNHDA; CDR2 reads SQIVND (reference sequence). The V gene lost 3 bases and the J gene lost 6 bases, with 9 bases spanning the gap. CDR3 nucleotides: TGTGCCAGTAGTATTATCCAGGGAAACATTCAGTACTTC. Translation: CASSIIQGNIQYF.

The rearrangement joins TRBV27 to TRBJ2-1; 10 bases are a match to TRBD2. The V segment lost 5 bases and the J segment 5 bases; nucleotides outside the gene matches: 6. The length of the CDR3 is 15 residues. Germline values: CDR1 MNHEY, CDR2 SMNVEV (reference sequence). In DNA form, the CDR3 reads TGTGCCAGCAGTCCGGGACTAGCGTCTAACAATGAGCAGTTCTTC. Translating gives CASSPGLASNNEQFF.

Notes on this clone: Within the sample, other DNA sequences also encode this same CDR3. The chain links TRBV5-1 to TRBJ2-3, with 9 nucleotides matching TRBD1. V was clipped by 0 bases and J by 3 bases; unmatched bases: 2. The CDR3 sequence is 15 residues long. CDR1 and CDR2 from the germline V gene are SGHRS and YFSETQ. The CDR3 coding sequence is TGCGCCAGCAGCTTGGTGGGACAGGGTACAGATACGCAGTATTTT. Translating it yields CASSLVGQGTDTQYF.

The CDR3 reads CASSAGQTISYEQYF. CDR3 sequence (DNA): TGTGCCAGCAGCGCCGGACAGACGATCTCCTACGAGCAGTACTTC. This chain links TRBV7-2 with TRBJ2-7; maybe TRBD1 (6 bases). Deletions cut 5 bases from V and 0 bases from J, with 14 bases between. The germline CDR1 and CDR2 sequences are SGHTA and FQGNSA. This CDR3 has 15 residues.

The chain employs TRBV7-2 and TRBJ2-7, with TRBD2 matching 7 bases. This CDR3 is 14 amino acids long. The V gene end was trimmed by 2 bases and the J gene end by 1 base; junction bases not matched to a gene: 2. Per germline, CDR1 SGHTA and CDR2 FQGNSA. CDR3 region: CASSLPGGSYEQYF. The DNA of the CDR3 is TGTGCCAGCAGCTTACCGGGAGGATCCTACGAGCAGTACTTC.

This chain joins TRBV18 and TRBJ1-5; the D is unclear. Trimming cost V 3 bases and J 7 bases, with 19 bases left between them. Germline V CDR1 and CDR2: KGHSH, LQKENI. The CDR3 runs 16 residues. CDR3 nucleotide sequence: TGTGCCAGCTCACCTGGCACTTACCTAGGTGGCCAGCCCCAGCATTTT. Translation: CASSPGTYLGGQPQHF.

This clone turned up a few times. The V gene is TRBV19, the J gene TRBJ2-1; 11 bases align to TRBD2. Germline CDR1 is LNHDA and CDR2 is SQIVND (reference sequence). The V gene end was trimmed by 5 bases and the J gene end by 6 bases; junction bases not matched to a gene: 12. This CDR3 is built from 17 residues. The CDR3 nucleotides are TGTGCCAGTAGTCCCACCTTACTAGCGGGGGAAATCAATGAGCAGTTCTTC. As protein: CASSPTLLAGEINEQFF.

In its sample, this clone was seen a few times. The chain has TRBV11-2 and TRBJ2-7; 7 bases line up with TRBD1. The germline V gene encodes CDR1 SGHAT and CDR2 FQNNGV. Losses at the gene ends were 5 bases for V and 0 bases for J; bases not matched to a gene: 10. There are 16 residues in the CDR3. CDR3 region: CASSTRQGSISYEQYF. In nucleotides, the CDR3 is TGTGCCAGCAGCACTAGACAGGGTAGTATCTCCTACGAGCAGTACTTC. Filled out from reference TRBV11-2 and TRBJ2-7, the complete variable domain reads EAGVAQSPRYKIIEKRQSVAFWCNPISGHATLYWYQQILGQGPKLLIQFQNNGVVDDSQLPKDRFSAERLKGVDSTLKIQPAKLEDSAVYLCASSTRQGSISYEQYFGPGTRLTVT.

This clone was observed a few times. The V gene is TRBV7-2, the J gene TRBJ1-3, with D possibly being TRBD1 (5 bases). CDR3 length equals 15 residues. V lost 5 bases and J 0 bases, leaving 11 bases between the germline ends. Germline V lookup: CDR1 SGHTA, CDR2 FQGNSA. The CDR3 region is CASSPDTGSGNTIYF. DNA for the CDR3: TGTGCCAGCAGCCCCGACACAGGCTCTGGAAACACCATATATTTT.